Listed here are 30 T cell receptor beta chains from one sample, sequenced in a study of T cell repertoires in cytomegalovirus infection. Their specific antigens are unknown. TCRdb used MiXCR to reprocess the reads, holding one entry per CDR3 protein. The sample has 900,000 to 950,000 distinct CDR3 sequences, roughly 31% seen once. Sequenced material: cultured CD8+ T cells from PBMCs, taken from culture after CMV antigen stimulation. Every receptor here comes from a human donor in good health (CMV status not recorded). Some clones in this sample may be carry-over from other donors' samples.

This clonotype has just a few counts. V and J are TRBV6-6 and TRBJ2-5; 8 nucleotides align to TRBD2. This CDR3 is built from 15 residues. With V trimmed by 6 bases and J by 3 bases, 9 bases remained unmatched. Germline CDR1 is MNHNY and CDR2 is SVGAGI (reference sequence). As DNA, the CDR3 is TGTGCCAGCAGGGAGCCGGGACTAGAGAAAGAGACCCAGTACTTC. Translated: CASREPGLEKETQYF.

This chain links TRBV29-1 with TRBJ2-1, with a weak D call TRBD1 (6 bases). Trimming left V 6 bases short and J 7 bases short, with 16 bases between. From germline, CDR1 is SQVTM and CDR2 ANQGSEA. The CDR3 is 13 residues long. The DNA of the CDR3 is TGCAGCGTCATTTGGACAGCTAATAATGAGCAGTTCTTC. Translation: CSVIWTANNEQFF.

A word on this clonotype: A much larger clone sits a single nucleotide away, making a read error possible. V usage is TRBV28 and J usage is TRBJ2-2, with D possibly TRBD2 on 5 matching bases. CDR3 length: 14 amino acids. Per germline, CDR1 MDHEN and CDR2 SYDVKM. CDR3 bases: TGTGTCAGCATATTCATAGGAGGCACCGGGGAGCTGTTTTTT. This encodes CVSIFIGGTGELFF.

The chain employs TRBV6-2 or TRBV6-3 and TRBJ2-1, with 11 bases fitting TRBD1. CDR3 length: 18 residues. With 0 bases clipped from V and 3 bases from J, the junction kept 7 bases outside the gene matches. Per germline, CDR1 MNHEY and CDR2 SVGEGT. The CDR3 bases are TGTGCCAGCAGTTACTCGTCCCGGGACAGGGGGTTCTACAATGAGCAGTTCTTC. As protein: CASSYSSRDRGFYNEQFF.

The chain carries TRBV9 and TRBJ2-3; TRBD2 is a possible D gene (7 bases). The CDR3 has 16 amino acids. In germline, CDR1 is SGDLS, CDR2 YYNGEE. Trimming took 2 bases from V and 3 from J, leaving 16 bases between them. The CDR3 reads CASSVVLGGGTDTQYF. The CDR3 bases are TGTGCCAGCAGCGTTGTTTTAGGGGGGGGGACAGATACGCAGTATTTT.

This chain joins TRBV6-2 or TRBV6-3 and TRBJ2-6; D may be TRBD1 or TRBD2 (6 bases each). V lost 7 bases and J 0 bases, leaving 19 bases between the germline ends. The germline V gene has CDR1 MNHEY and CDR2 SVGEGT. This CDR3 has 18 residues. CDR3 coding DNA: TGTGCCAGCAACCCTCATGGGGGGCCCAGCTCTGGGGCCAACGTCCTGACTTTC. It specifies CASNPHGGPSSGANVLTF.

This clonotype came up a few times. The rearrangement uses TRBV10-3 and TRBJ2-1, with 12 bases matching TRBD2. The CDR3 runs to 16 residues. V was pared by 7 bases and J by 0 bases, with 4 bases of the junction left unmatched. Germline-derived CDR1 and CDR2 are ENHRY and SYGVKD. In DNA form, the CDR3 reads TGTGCCATCAATGGACTAGCGGGGAGCTCCTACAATGAGCAGTTCTTC. This sequence encodes CAINGLAGSSYNEQFF.

In this sample, this clonotype turned up a few times. The gene calls are TRBV6-1 and TRBJ2-2; D ambiguous. The CDR3 totals 13 residues. The V end was cut by 6 bases, the J end by 6 bases, with 11 bases between. Germline values: CDR1 MNHNS, CDR2 SASEGT. CDR3 region: CASSDARAGELFF. DNA for the CDR3: TGTGCCAGCAGCGACGCCCGCGCCGGGGAGCTGTTTTTT.

The CDR3 bases are TGTGCCAGTAGTTCTCCAAGCAGGGGGACCTCGTCTAAAGGAAACACCATATATTTT. It translates to CASSSPSRGTSSKGNTIYF. The chain employs TRBV19 and TRBJ1-3; 7 nucleotides line up with TRBD1. V trimming: 5 bases; J trimming: 4 bases; junction bases outside the gene matches: 20. From germline, CDR1 is LNHDA and CDR2 SQIVND (reference sequence). The CDR3 consists of 19 residues.

The gene calls are TRBV7-4 and TRBJ2-1; 7 bases align to TRBD1. Germline assignment: CDR1 SGHVT and CDR2 SQSDAQ. With V trimmed by 1 base and J by 5 bases, 5 bases remained unmatched. The CDR3 is 15 residues long. The CDR3 reads CASSLEGGRHNEQFF. The CDR3, as DNA: TGTGCCAGCAGCTTAGAAGGGGGCAGACACAATGAGCAGTTCTTC.

The genes are TRBV28 and TRBJ1-5, with unresolved D. Germline V gene lookup returns CDR1 MDHEN and CDR2 SYDVKM. Trimming took 6 bases from V and 8 from J, leaving 11 bases between them. The CDR3 has 12 amino acids. CDR3 bases: TGTGCCAGCAGGCGATATGTGGAGCCCCAGCATTTT. Its translation: CASRRYVEPQHF.

This clonotype was seen more than once but under ten times. V gene TRBV4-1 combines with J gene TRBJ2-5; TRBD2 might be the D (6 bases). Germline values: CDR1 MGHRA, CDR2 YSYEKL. This CDR3 has 16 amino acids. The germline V and J ends were trimmed by 1 base and 1 base, with 13 bases remaining between them. The CDR3 nucleotides are TGCGCCAGCAGCCAAGTGGTTAGCGGATTCCAAGAGACCCAGTACTTC. As protein: CASSQVVSGFQETQYF.

V is TRBV13 and J is TRBJ1-1; D possibly corresponds to TRBD1 (6 bases). Germline V gene sequence: CDR1 PRHDT, CDR2 FYEKMQ (reference sequence). This CDR3 comprises 18 residues. Trimming left V 3 bases short and J 2 bases short, with 22 bases between. This CDR3 is CASSFTPTGWVPNTEAFF. The DNA for the CDR3 is TGTGCCAGCAGCTTCACACCAACAGGGTGGGTCCCAAACACTGAAGCTTTCTTT. The full variable domain, its missing parts supplied by reference TRBV13 and TRBJ1-1, is AAGVIQSPRHLIKEKRETATLKCYPIPRHDTVYWYQQGPGQDPQFLISFYEKMQSDKGSIPDRFSAQQFSDYHSELNMSSLELGDSALYFCASSFTPTGWVPNTEAFFGQGTRLTVV.

Here the CDR3 reads CASSLFGSKKLNQPQHF. The CDR3 bases are TGTGCCAGCAGTTTATTTGGGTCCAAAAAACTTAATCAGCCCCAGCATTTT. The chain links TRBV27 to TRBJ1-5; D is unresolved. Germline V lookup: CDR1 MNHEY, CDR2 SMNVEV (reference sequence). The CDR3 consists of 17 residues. The ends were cut back, 1 base at V and 4 bases at J, with 17 bases in the middle.

Comment on this clonotype: An end of the junction does not agree with germline; a read error may underlie this. J is TRBJ1-2 and V is TRBV9, with 8 bases matching TRBD1. Germline-derived CDR1 and CDR2 are SGDLS and YYNGEE. There are 14 residues in the CDR3. The chain's CDR3 is CASSVADRVYGYTF. CDR3 bases: TGTGCCAGTAGCGTAGCGGACAGGGTCTATGGCTACACCTTC. Filled out from reference TRBV9 and TRBJ1-2, the complete variable domain reads DSGVTQTPKHLITATGQRVTLRCSPRSGDLSVYWYQQSLDQGLQFLIQYYNGEERAKGNILERFSAQQFPDLHSELNLSSLELGDSALYFCASSVADRVYGYTFGSGTRLTVV.

This clonotype was seen only a few times. This CDR3 is CASSPSGGKETQYF. CDR3 bases: TGTGCCAGCAGCCCTAGCGGGGGAAAAGAGACCCAGTACTTC. This sequence joins TRBV7-8 and TRBJ2-5, with TRBD2 matching 10 bases. Germline CDR1 SGHVS, CDR2 FQNEAQ. The CDR3 totals 14 residues. The V and J ends lost 5 bases and 3 bases, in that order; junction bases with no gene match: 3.

The CDR3 DNA reads as TGTGCCAGCAGCTTAGGGTTCAGGGGGGAAGATACGCAGTATTTT. Its protein product is CASSLGFRGEDTQYF. The gene calls are TRBV7-3 and TRBJ2-3; TRBD1 might be the D (7 bases). CDR3 length: 15 residues. Trimming shortened V by 2 bases and J by 5 bases, and 14 bases separated the two germline ends. The germline gives CDR1 SGHTA, CDR2 FQGTGA. The whole variable domain, filled in from reference TRBV7-3 and TRBJ2-3, reads GAGVSQTPSNKVTEKGKYVELRCDPISGHTALYWYRQSLGQGPEFLIYFQGTGAADDSGLPNDRFFAVRPEGSVSTLKIQRTERGDSAVYLCASSLGFRGEDTQYFGPGTRLTVL.

This clonotype was counted between two and nine times. The chain has TRBV5-1 and TRBJ2-7; 9 bases map to TRBD2. The V segment lost 4 bases and the J segment 2 bases; nucleotides outside the gene matches: 7. Germline loops: CDR1 SGHRS, CDR2 YFSETQ. The CDR3 contains 15 residues. For the CDR3, the DNA is TGCGCCAGCAGCCAGGACCCTAGCGGGGCCTACGAGCAGTACTTC. Translated, it gives CASSQDPSGAYEQYF.

In the case of this clonotype: One base away lies a much larger clone, so this may be a sequencing read error. J is TRBJ2-1 and V is TRBV7-2; 9 bases are shared with TRBD2. Germline CDR1 is SGHTA and CDR2 is FQGNSA. The CDR3 covers 15 residues. J lost 2 bases, V lost 4 bases, and 3 bases had no gene match. The CDR3 bases are TGTACCAGCAGCTCTAGCGGGGCTGCCTACAATGAGCAGTTCTTC. Its translation is CTSSSSGAAYNEQFF.

The gene calls are TRBV6-5 and TRBJ1-4; 8 nucleotides agree with TRBD1. The germline V gene has CDR1 MNHEY and CDR2 SVGAGI. This CDR3 contains 15 residues. V lost 0 bases and J lost 6; bases outside the gene matches: 3. The CDR3 sequence is CASSYSTGADEKLFF. DNA for the CDR3: TGTGCCAGCAGTTACTCGACAGGGGCGGATGAAAAACTGTTTTTT.

In its sample, this clonotype was seen many times. The CDR3: CASSPSGDRVYATNEKLFF. For the CDR3, the DNA is TGTGCCAGCAGCCCCAGTGGGGACAGGGTGTATGCAACTAATGAAAAACTGTTTTTT. The chain combines TRBV7-2 with TRBJ1-4; 9 bases match TRBD1. V lost 5 bases, J lost 0 bases, and 13 bases stayed unmatched. Germline loops: CDR1 SGHTA, CDR2 FQGNSA. The length of the CDR3 is 19 residues.

CDR3 protein: CASSSTDRLETQYF. CDR3 bases: TGTGCCAGCAGTAGTACGGACAGGTTAGAGACCCAGTACTTC. J is TRBJ2-5 and V is TRBV27; 7 bases are shared with TRBD1. The V and J ends lost 5 bases and 4 bases, in that order; junction bases with no gene match: 7. The germline CDR1 and CDR2 sequences are MNHEY and SMNVEV (reference sequence). CDR3 length equals 14 residues.

The rearrangement uses TRBV29-1 and TRBJ1-2, with TRBD1 identical over 11 bases. CDR1 is SQVTM and CDR2 is ANQGSEA in the germline V gene. The junction had 6 bases not matched to a gene; V was cut back by 5 bases and J by 1 base. The CDR3 totals 15 residues. CDR3 in DNA: TGCAGCGTTCCTGGACAGGGGGCTTTTAACTATGGCTACACCTTC. The encoded protein is CSVPGQGAFNYGYTF.

The chain couples TRBV27 to TRBJ2-3, with 8 bases lining up with TRBD2. Germline assignment: CDR1 MNHEY and CDR2 SMNVEV (reference sequence). The CDR3 is 15 residues long. With 1 base clipped from V and 5 bases from J, the junction kept 5 bases outside the gene matches. In DNA, the CDR3 is TGTGCCAGCAGTTTATTAGCGGGGTCGAAAGATACGCAGTATTTT. Translated: CASSLLAGSKDTQYF.

The table lists this clonotype with many counts. This chain links TRBV7-2 with TRBJ2-3; D not resolved. The CDR3 has 15 amino acids. Germline V gene sequence: CDR1 SGHTA, CDR2 FQGNSA. Deletions cut 5 bases from V and 1 base from J, with 13 bases between. For the CDR3, the DNA is TGTGCCAGCAGCCTTCGTCGGATCCGCACAGATACGCAGTATTTT. Translating it yields CASSLRRIRTDTQYF.

In this sample, this clonotype turned up many times. This sequence joins TRBV6-1 and TRBJ1-1; weak D call: TRBD1 (6 bases). Per the germline V gene, CDR1 is MNHNS and CDR2 is SASEGT. There are 13 residues in the CDR3. Trimming took off 6 bases at V and 1 base at J, with 9 bases between the two ends. In nucleotides, the CDR3 is TGTGCCAGCAGACGGACAGAGAACACTGAAGCTTTCTTT. It translates to CASRRTENTEAFF.

In this sample, this clonotype turned up many times. The chain carries TRBV6-5 and TRBJ2-5, with D unresolved. V was pared by 5 bases and J by 2 bases, with 12 bases between. Germline assignment: CDR1 MNHEY and CDR2 SVGAGI. The CDR3 runs to 14 residues. The CDR3 region is CASSTPSYQETQYF. CDR3 sequence (DNA): TGTGCCAGCAGTACCCCAAGCTATCAAGAGACCCAGTACTTC.

The CDR3 loop reads CASSEVSGTGFHEQYF. CDR3 nucleotide sequence: TGTGCCAGCAGTGAAGTGTCCGGGACAGGGTTCCACGAGCAGTACTTC. The rearrangement links TRBV6-1 to TRBJ2-7; 9 nucleotides line up with TRBD1. V was clipped by 1 base and J by 5 bases; unmatched bases: 9. The CDR3 totals 16 residues. Germline CDR1 reads MNHNS; CDR2 reads SASEGT.

The sample holds a few counts of this clonotype. The chain joins TRBV27 to TRBJ2-7, with D maybe TRBD2 (5 bases). Germline V gene lookup returns CDR1 MNHEY and CDR2 SMNVEV (reference sequence). The germline V and J ends were trimmed by 6 bases and 1 base, with 16 bases remaining between them. There are 15 residues in the CDR3. The CDR3 reads CASSRGTALSYEQYF. CDR3 in DNA: TGTGCCAGCAGCCGGGGTACAGCCCTATCCTACGAGCAGTACTTC.

The V gene is TRBV7-6, the J gene TRBJ2-3; D is undetermined. The CDR3 has 11 residues. Germline CDR1 reads SGHVS; CDR2 reads FNYEAQ. The germline V and J ends were trimmed by 5 bases and 5 bases, with 5 bases remaining between them. The CDR3 sequence is CASSALDTQYF. The DNA of the CDR3 is TGTGCCAGCAGCGCCCTAGATACGCAGTATTTT.